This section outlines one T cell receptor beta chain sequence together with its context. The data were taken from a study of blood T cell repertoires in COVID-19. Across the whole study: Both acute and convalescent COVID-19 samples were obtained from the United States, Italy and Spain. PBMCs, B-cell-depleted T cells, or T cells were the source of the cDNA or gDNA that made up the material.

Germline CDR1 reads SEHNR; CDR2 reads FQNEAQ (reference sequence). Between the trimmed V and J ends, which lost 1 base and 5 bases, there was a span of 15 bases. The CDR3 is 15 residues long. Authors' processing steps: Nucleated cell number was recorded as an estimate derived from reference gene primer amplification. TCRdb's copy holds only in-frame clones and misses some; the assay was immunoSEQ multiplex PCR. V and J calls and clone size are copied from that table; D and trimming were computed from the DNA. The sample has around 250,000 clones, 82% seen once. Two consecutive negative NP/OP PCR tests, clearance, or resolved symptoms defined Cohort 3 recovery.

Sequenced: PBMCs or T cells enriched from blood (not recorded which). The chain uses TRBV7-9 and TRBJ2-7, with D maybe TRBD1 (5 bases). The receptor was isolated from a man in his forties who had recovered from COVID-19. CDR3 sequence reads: CASSLGIGALDEQYF. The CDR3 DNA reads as TGTGCCAGCAGCTTAGGAATTGGGGCGTTAGACGAGCAGTACTTC.